Listed below are T cell receptor beta chains from one sample, sequenced in a study of CD8 T cells in Susac syndrome. A single record per CDR3 protein comes from TCRdb applying MiXCR to the immunoSEQ multiplex PCR reads. This table holds 40,000 to 55,000 distinct CDR3 sequences, 93% found once. The sequenced sample was CD8+ T cells from PBMCs. These receptors were obtained from a human donor with multiple sclerosis. Each CDR3 is given with its conserved first and last residue. Fields, in order: J gene, D gene, V gene, clone size, CDR3 protein, CDR3 DNA. A D gene is named only where the DNA matches it firmly. For some rows the clone size is stated as once, few or many, or as a class when expanded; others skip it.

TRBJ1-3 | - | TRBV7-3 | - | CASSPDFSGNTIYF | TGTGCCAGCAGCCCAGACTTCTCTGGAAACACCATATATTTT
TRBJ2-5 | - | TRBV5-5 | - | CASSLGRAEEVETQYF | TGTGCCAGCAGCCTTGGACGGGCCGAAGAGGTTGAGACCCAGTACTTC
TRBJ2-7 | - | TRBV2 | few | CASSDLTSTYEQYF | TGTGCCAGCAGTGATCTGACTTCCACCTACGAGCAGTACTTC
TRBJ2-3 | - | TRBV13 | - | CASSSFQGTSTDTQYF | TGTGCCAGCAGCTCGTTCCAGGGGACTTCCACAGATACGCAGTATTTT
TRBJ2-1 | - | TRBV7-9 | - | CASSLEAVNNEQFF | TGTGCCAGCAGCTTAGAGGCTGTAAACAATGAGCAGTTCTTC
TRBJ2-2 | - | TRBV12-5 | - | CASGLVYRGELFF | TGTGCTAGTGGTTTGGTATATAGGGGGGAGCTGTTTTTT
TRBJ1-1 | - | TRBV19 | - | CASSPGLELTEAFF | TGTGCCAGTAGCCCCGGACTCGAGCTCACTGAAGCTTTCTTT
TRBJ2-5 | - | TRBV12-3/TRBV12-4 | once | CASKGETQYF | TGTGCCAGCAAGGGGGAGACCCAGTACTTC
TRBJ2-7 | - | TRBV20-1 | - | CSARWGGAGTRLSYEQYF | TGCAGTGCTAGATGGGGGGGAGCCGGGACACGGTTATCCTACGAGCAGTACTTC
TRBJ2-7 | TRBD1 | TRBV7-9 | - | CASSLRDRVWEQYF | TGTGCCAGCAGCTTAAGGGACAGGGTCTGGGAGCAGTACTTC
TRBJ2-1 | - | TRBV7-9 | - | CASSSMPGAGVNNEQFF | TGTGCCAGCAGCTCCATGCCAGGGGCGGGGGTGAACAATGAGCAGTTCTTC
TRBJ1-1 | - | TRBV19 | - | CASSIGGNEAFF | TGTGCCAGTAGTATAGGGGGCAATGAAGCTTTCTTT
TRBJ2-4 | TRBD1 | TRBV28 | - | CASSLPPGTAPIQYF | TGTGCCAGCAGTTTACCTCCCGGGACAGCCCCAATTCAGTACTTC
TRBJ2-1 | - | TRBV24-1 | - | CATSDFGLAPQFF | TGTGCCACCAGTGATTTCGGTCTGGCGCCGCAGTTCTTC
TRBJ2-7 | - | TRBV4-1 | - | CASSQESRYLGEQYF | TGCGCCAGCAGCCAAGAAAGCAGGTACCTAGGCGAGCAGTACTTC
TRBJ2-3 | - | TRBV29-1 | - | CSVTGGAPYTQYF | TGCAGCGTAACTGGCGGGGCCCCGTATACGCAGTATTTT
TRBJ1-5 | TRBD1 | TRBV7-9 | - | CASSVSQGAARGQPQHF | TGTGCCAGCAGCGTCTCCCAGGGGGCCGCTAGAGGACAGCCCCAGCATTTT
TRBJ1-6 | - | TRBV28 | - | CASTGYNSPLHF | TGTGCCAGCACGGGCTATAATTCACCCCTCCACTTT
TRBJ1-2 | TRBD1 | TRBV6-2/TRBV6-3 | - | CASSSWDSTGYTF | TGTGCCAGCTCCTCCTGGGACAGTACCGGCTACACCTTC
TRBJ2-4 | - | TRBV12-3/TRBV12-4 | - | CASSWDGVAKNIQYF | TGTGCCAGCAGTTGGGATGGGGTTGCCAAAAACATTCAGTACTTC
TRBJ1-2 | TRBD1 | TRBV7-9 | - | CASSQDRGYGLANYGYTF | TGTGCCAGCAGTCAGGACAGGGGATATGGATTAGCTAACTATGGCTACACCTTC
TRBJ2-1 | TRBD2 | TRBV6-2/TRBV6-3 | once | CASSASGEVYNEQFF | TGTGCCAGCAGTGCCAGCGGGGAAGTTTACAATGAGCAGTTCTTC
TRBJ1-1 | - | TRBV10-3 | - | CAISETDVYTEAFF | TGTGCCATCAGTGAGACGGACGTATACACTGAAGCTTTCTTT
TRBJ1-2 | - | TRBV7-9 | once | CASSDQGGYTF | TGTGCCAGCAGCGACCAGGGGGGCTACACCTTC
TRBJ1-2 | - | TRBV6-5 | - | CASSYLYTDYLYGYTF | TGTGCCAGCAGTTACTTATACACGGATTATCTTTATGGCTACACCTTC
TRBJ2-5 | TRBD1 | TRBV19 | - | CASSIAFTGGETQYF | TGTGCCAGTAGTATAGCTTTCACAGGGGGAGAGACCCAGTACTTC
TRBJ2-2 | - | TRBV7-9 | - | CASSLVLRRCQNTGELFF | TGTGCCAGCAGCTTAGTACTTCGAAGATGCCAGAACACCGGGGAGCTGTTTTTT
TRBJ2-7 | TRBD1 | TRBV28 | - | CASSPYRGFSYEQYF | TGTGCCAGCAGTCCCTACAGGGGTTTCTCCTACGAGCAGTACTTC
TRBJ1-1 | - | TRBV3-1 | - | CASSQGYRVAFF | TGTGCCAGCAGCCAAGGGTACAGGGTGGCTTTCTTT
TRBJ1-2 | TRBD1 | TRBV14 | - | CASSLEGDRGPYGYTF | TGTGCCAGCAGCCTGGAGGGGGACAGGGGCCCTTATGGCTACACCTTC
TRBJ2-7 | TRBD1 | TRBV6-1 | once | CASSVRDSSSVEQYF | TGTGCCAGCAGTGTCCGGGACAGCTCGTCCGTCGAGCAGTACTTC
TRBJ1-3 | - | TRBV27 | few | CASSGAGSGNTIYF | TGTGCCAGCTCGGGGGCCGGTTCTGGAAACACCATATATTTT
TRBJ2-3 | - | TRBV29-1 | - | CSARGLGLSIQNTQYF | TGCAGCGCCCGTGGACTGGGCCTCTCTATACAGAATACGCAGTATTTT
TRBJ1-1 | - | TRBV5-6 | - | CASSLSNREAFF | TGTGCCAGCAGCTTGTCTAACAGGGAAGCTTTCTTT
TRBJ2-7 | - | TRBV25-1 | - | CASSRGGSYEQYF | TGTGCCAGCTCCCGCGGTGGCTCCTACGAGCAGTACTTC
TRBJ2-7 | TRBD1 | TRBV6-5 | - | CASSYFGTGWNEQYF | TGTGCCAGCAGTTATTTTGGGACAGGGTGGAACGAGCAGTACTTC
TRBJ2-1 | TRBD1 | TRBV6-6 | - | CASSTDRGPYNEQFF | TGTGCCAGCAGTACCGACAGGGGGCCTTACAATGAGCAGTTCTTC
TRBJ2-1 | - | TRBV19 | once | CASTPTADYNEQFF | TGTGCCAGTACCCCTACAGCGGATTACAATGAGCAGTTCTTC
TRBJ1-2 | TRBD1 | TRBV10-3 | - | CATSTGGIYGYTF | TGTGCCACCTCGACAGGGGGGATATATGGCTACACCTTC
TRBJ2-7 | TRBD1 | TRBV5-4 | - | CASSLGPRDEGASYEQYF | TGTGCCAGCAGCTTGGGGCCCCGGGACGAGGGGGCCTCCTACGAGCAGTACTTC
TRBJ2-2 | - | TRBV5-6 | once | CASTRGANTGELFF | TGTGCCAGCACCAGAGGGGCGAACACCGGGGAGCTGTTTTTT
TRBJ2-5 | TRBD1 | TRBV12-3/TRBV12-4 | - | CASRPGQPEETQYF | TGTGCCAGCAGGCCGGGACAGCCGGAGGAGACCCAGTACTTC
TRBJ1-1 | - | TRBV9 | - | CASSVDIGAEAFF | TGTGCCAGCAGCGTAGATATAGGCGCTGAAGCTTTCTTT
TRBJ2-1 | - | TRBV9 | - | CASSLQGTGVDEQFF | TGTGCCAGCAGCCTACAGGGGACGGGGGTAGATGAGCAGTTCTTC
TRBJ1-5 | - | TRBV13 | - | CASSLRALGNQPQHF | TGTGCCAGCAGCTTAAGGGCTTTGGGCAATCAGCCCCAGCATTTT
TRBJ1-4 | TRBD1 | TRBV28 | - | CASSQRQGGTNEKLFF | TGTGCCAGCAGTCAGAGACAGGGAGGGACTAATGAAAAACTGTTTTTT
TRBJ1-2 | - | TRBV7-9 | - | CASSSWSGRYGYTF | TGTGCCAGCAGCTCCTGGTCAGGGAGGTACGGCTACACCTTC
TRBJ2-7 | - | TRBV6-2/TRBV6-3 | - | CASSYSYSYEQYF | TGTGCCAGCAGTTACTCATACTCCTACGAGCAGTACTTC
TRBJ2-4 | - | TRBV6-5 | - | CASSYGVAKNIQYF | TGTGCCAGCAGTTACGGTGTAGCCAAAAACATTCAGTACTTC
TRBJ1-1 | - | TRBV10-2 | once | CASSAGMNTEAFF | TGCGCCAGCAGTGCAGGGATGAACACTGAAGCTTTCTTT
TRBJ2-4 | - | TRBV9 | - | CASSLGGVKNIQYF | TGTGCCAGCTCCCTGGGAGGTGTCAAAAACATTCAGTACTTC
TRBJ2-1 | - | TRBV6-2/TRBV6-3 | - | CASSLTDSSYNEQFF | TGTGCCAGCAGTCTGACAGATAGCTCCTACAATGAGCAGTTCTTC
TRBJ2-5 | - | TRBV13 | - | CASSFRGGETQYF | TGTGCCAGCAGCTTCAGAGGAGGGGAGACCCAGTACTTC
TRBJ2-3 | TRBD1 | TRBV10-3 | - | CAISERGLVTEADTQYF | TGTGCCATCAGTGAGAGGGGGCTAGTAACAGAAGCAGATACGCAGTATTTT
TRBJ1-2 | - | TRBV27 | - | CASSLKWGIKGRDGYTF | TGTGCCAGCAGTTTAAAGTGGGGGATTAAGGGGCGCGATGGCTACACCTTC